This TCR beta chain is from a study of T cell clones after liver transplantation. Germline trimming cut 7 bases from V and 8 bases from J; bases unmatched to any gene: 13. There are 15 residues in the CDR3. Germline CDR1 and CDR2: LNHDA and SQIVND (reference sequence). With regard to this clone: Its antigen remains unidentified.

The study, taken as a whole, reports: Donor-reactive sequences fell more than third party-reactive ones, suggesting partial deletion.

TCRdb keeps only in-frame clones here, not all; method: immunoSEQ multiplex PCR. The table lists about 12,000 clones, 70% to 85% of them singletons. The sample was CD8+ T cells from blood, taken at the 22-month timepoint. The source is a human patient who received a liver transplant. Part of the T cell pool may stem from the graft donor. This chain links TRBV19 with TRBJ2-1, with 8 nucleotides matching TRBD2. As DNA, the CDR3 is TGTGCCAGTACCCACTTTGGACTAGCAGCCGATGAGCAGTTCTTC. Translated, it gives CASTHFGLAADEQFF. Combining the CDR3 with reference TRBV19 and TRBJ2-1 gives the whole variable domain DGGITQSPKYLFRKEGQNVTLSCEQNLNHDAMYWYRQDPGQGLRLIYYSQIVNDFQKGDIAEGYSVSREKKESFPLTVTSAQKNPTAFYLCASTHFGLAADEQFFGPGTRLTVL.